The T cell receptor beta chain described here comes from a study of vaccination effects on CD4 cells after COVID-19. Here immunoSEQ multiplex PCR was the method, and the copy in TCRdb shows in-frame clones only, minus some. The top ten hold about 1.7% of the sample, which has around 79,000 clones, approximately 81% seen once. This clone was counted between two and nine times. The target antigen is unknown. Antigen-specific CD4+ T cells were expanded with viral peptide pools in the ViraFEST assay before sequencing. Upon completion of about ten days in culture, CD4+ T cells were isolated. V was clipped by 5 bases and J by 9 bases, with 23 bases between them. CDR1 and CDR2 (germline): SGHDN, FVKESK. This CDR3 region has 16 residues.

V usage is TRBV14 and J usage is TRBJ1-3, with no clear D. The TCR sequence derives from a human donor who received a COVID-19 vaccine. The source material was CD4+ T cells from PBMCs cultured with HCoV-229E spike peptides, sampled before COVID-19 vaccination. The CDR3 spells CASSGREPDGLGTIYF. The CDR3 DNA sequence: TGTGCCAGCAGCGGCCGGGAACCAGACGGATTGGGCACCATATATTTT. The full variable domain, in which reference TRBV14 and TRBJ1-3 provide the parts outside the CDR3, is EAGVTQFPSHSVIEKGQTVTLRCDPISGHDNLYWYRRVMGKEIKFLLHFVKESKQDESGMPNNRFLAERTGGTYSTLKVQPAELEDSGVYFCASSGREPDGLGTIYFGEGSWLTVV.